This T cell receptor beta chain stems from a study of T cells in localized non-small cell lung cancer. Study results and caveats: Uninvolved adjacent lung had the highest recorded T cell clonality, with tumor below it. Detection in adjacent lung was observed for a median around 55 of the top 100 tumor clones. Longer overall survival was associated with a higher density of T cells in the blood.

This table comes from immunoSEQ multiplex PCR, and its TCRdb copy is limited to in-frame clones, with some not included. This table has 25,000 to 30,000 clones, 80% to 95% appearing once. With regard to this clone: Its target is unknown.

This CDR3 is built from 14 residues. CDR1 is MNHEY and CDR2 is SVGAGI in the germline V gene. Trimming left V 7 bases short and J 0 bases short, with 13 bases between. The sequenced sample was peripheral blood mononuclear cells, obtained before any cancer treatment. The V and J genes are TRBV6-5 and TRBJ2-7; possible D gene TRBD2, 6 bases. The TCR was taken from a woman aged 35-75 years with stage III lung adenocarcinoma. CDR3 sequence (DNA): TGTGCCAGCACCAAATTCGGGGGCTCCTACGAGCAGTACTTC. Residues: CASTKFGGSYEQYF.